Listed below are T cell receptor beta chains from one sample, sequenced in a study of regulatory T cells in long-lasting Graves disease. TCRdb re-called the multiplex PCR reads with MiXCR, one entry per CDR3 protein. The data contain about 330,000 distinct CDR3 sequences, around 15% of them singletons. This sample was also put to use in a study of T cells in Graves' hyperthyroidism and ophthalmopathy.

Sequences were derived from peripheral blood mononuclear cells (PBMCs), sampled at new diagnosis, from a patient treated with antithyroid drugs. The source of these receptors is a woman aged 18 to 35 with Graves disease. Each CDR3 is given with its conserved first and last residue. Fields, in order: V gene, J gene, CDR3 protein.

V: TRBV30; J: TRBJ1-1; CDR3: CAWSVLGGSDTEAFF
V: TRBV20-1; J: TRBJ2-7; CDR3: CSASGLAGDEQYF
V: TRBV7-6; J: TRBJ2-3; CDR3: CASSLRSTADTQYF
V: TRBV29-1; J: TRBJ1-1; CDR3: CSVDRGRNTEAFF
V: TRBV9; J: TRBJ2-2; CDR3: CASSVGGLGLGTGELFF
V: TRBV5-1; J: TRBJ1-2; CDR3: CASSLDPDYGYTF
V: TRBV6-1; J: TRBJ2-3; CDR3: CASSPRGDGDTQYF
V: TRBV30; J: TRBJ2-2; CDR3: CAWSVTGKTGELFF
V: TRBV11-1; J: TRBJ2-3; CDR3: CASGGLAANTDTQYF
V: TRBV3-1; J: TRBJ1-2; CDR3: CASRQGQGYGYTF
V: TRBV30; J: TRBJ2-2; CDR3: CAWIITAGGPNTGELFF
V: TRBV7-9; J: TRBJ2-7; CDR3: CASSLGSTGTLSYEQYF
V: TRBV5-6; J: TRBJ2-4; CDR3: CASSLELAGRNIQYF
V: TRBV12-3/TRBV12-4; J: TRBJ2-5; CDR3: CASSFRGAETQYF
V: TRBV28; J: TRBJ2-5; CDR3: CASSMGTGGRETQYF